Shown below are 25 T cell receptor beta chains from a single sample sequenced in a study of early T cells in non-severe SARS-CoV-2 infection. Each CDR3 protein gets one entry after TCRdb re-called the 5' RACE reads with MiXCR. In the table there are just under 60,000 distinct CDR3 sequences, around 9% of which are singletons. The specimen was whole blood. Every receptor here comes from an adult who was a healthcare worker with PCR-confirmed SARS-CoV-2 infection or an uninfected control (not recorded which).

The V gene is TRBV5-4, the J gene TRBJ2-7, with D possibly being TRBD1 (6 bases). The germline CDR1 and CDR2 sequences are SGHNT and YYREEE (reference sequence). Deletions cut 6 bases from V and 0 bases from J, with 13 bases between. This CDR3 has 14 residues. DNA for the CDR3: TGTGCCAGCACTCTCGGGGACAACTCCTACGAGCAGTACTTC. This sequence encodes CASTLGDNSYEQYF.

A word on this clonotype: At one of its ends the junction is not consistent with the germline gene, which may arise from a read error. V and J are TRBV28 and TRBJ1-2; TRBD1 might be the D (6 bases). Germline CDR1 MDHEN, CDR2 SYDVKM. This CDR3 is 13 amino acids long. CDR3 DNA: TGTGCCAGCAGTCCCATGGTTGCTGGGGGCGTCTACTTC. This encodes CASSPMVAGGVYF.

This rearrangement joins TRBV28 to TRBJ2-4, with TRBD1 matching over 7 bases. The CDR3 runs to 14 residues. Germline loops: CDR1 MDHEN, CDR2 SYDVKM. V lost 6 bases to trimming and J lost 2 bases; unmatched junction nucleotides: 4. The CDR3 protein is CASSDRVSKNIQYF. In nucleotides, the CDR3 is TGTGCCAGCAGCGACAGGGTATCCAAAAACATTCAGTACTTC.

In its sample, this clonotype was seen many times. The junction and the germline gene differ at one end; a read error may be behind it. The V gene is TRBV27, the J gene TRBJ2-1; D unclear. CDR1 is MNHEY, CDR2 SMNVEV, per germline (reference sequence). The CDR3 totals 13 residues. The CDR3 protein is CASSLYAGVSPRF. CDR3 sequence (DNA): TGTGCCAGCAGCCTGTATGCTGGGGTCTCCCCTAGGTTC.

J is TRBJ1-5 and V is TRBV19, with D possibly TRBD1 on 6 matching bases. The CDR3 loop spans 12 amino acids. The germline V gene encodes CDR1 LNHDA and CDR2 SQIVND (reference sequence). The V end lost 6 bases, the J end lost 9 bases, and 12 bases lay between the germline ends. CDR3 nucleotide sequence: TGTGCCAGTAGGGACAGTCCCGGGCCCCAGCATTTT. This translates into CASRDSPGPQHF. The full variable domain, rest sourced from reference TRBV19 and TRBJ1-5, is DGGITQSPKYLFRKEGQNVTLSCEQNLNHDAMYWYRQDPGQGLRLIYYSQIVNDFQKGDIAEGYSVSREKKESFPLTVTSAQKNPTAFYLCASRDSPGPQHFGDGTRLSIL.

This clonotype has more than one count but fewer than ten. The J gene is TRBJ2-1, the V gene TRBV11-2; unclear D gene. The ends were cut back, 3 bases at V and 5 bases at J, with 11 bases in the middle. Germline loops: CDR1 SGHAT, CDR2 FQNNGV. The CDR3 extends over 14 amino acids. CDR3 amino acids: CASSFRYDNNEQFF. CDR3 nucleotide sequence: TGTGCCAGCAGCTTTCGCTACGATAACAATGAGCAGTTCTTC.

The V and J genes are TRBV29-1 and TRBJ1-1; D remains unclear. The V gene's germline CDR1 is SQVTM and CDR2 ANQGSEA. The CDR3 contains 14 residues. V gave up 1 base and J gave up 5 bases, with 14 bases separating them. The CDR3 DNA follows: TGCAGCGTTGAAGCCCCCAGGTTAGGTACTGAAGCTTTCTTT. This gives the protein CSVEAPRLGTEAFF.

This clonotype has at least ten counts. The chain employs TRBV3-1 and TRBJ2-4, with TRBD2 as a possible D gene (6 bases). Germline CDR1 and CDR2: LGHDT and YNNKEL (reference sequence). The CDR3 spans 15 residues. Trimming took off 1 base at V and 0 bases at J, with 7 bases between the two ends. DNA for the CDR3: TGTGCCAGCAGCCAAGGGGGACTAGCCAAAAACATTCAGTACTTC. This translates into CASSQGGLAKNIQYF.

At least ten counts were recorded for this clonotype. The rearrangement uses TRBV7-9 and TRBJ1-1; no clear D. Germline CDR1 is SEHNR and CDR2 is FQNEAQ (reference sequence). The CDR3 loop spans 14 amino acids. Trimming stripped 5 bases from V and 4 bases from J, with 14 bases between. CDR3 protein: CASSPTLLATEAFF. CDR3 bases: TGTGCCAGCAGCCCCACCCTCCTCGCCACTGAAGCTTTCTTT.

This clonotype was recorded many times. The rearrangement joins TRBV7-9 to TRBJ2-2, with 9 bases fitting TRBD1. V trimming: 8 bases; J trimming: 3 bases; junction bases outside the gene matches: 16. This CDR3 has 18 amino acids. Germline CDR1 reads SEHNR; CDR2 reads FQNEAQ (reference sequence). CDR3 in DNA: TGTGCCAGCGTCCAAAACCTCCTCGGGACAGGGTACACCGGGGAGCTGTTTTTT. Its translation: CASVQNLLGTGYTGELFF.

J is TRBJ2-5 and V is TRBV7-2, with D tentatively TRBD2 (5 bases). Germline V gene lookup returns CDR1 SGHTA and CDR2 FQGNSA. CDR3 size: 13 residues. Trimming stripped 5 bases from V and 3 bases from J, with 10 bases between. The CDR3 spells CASSPTRKETQYF. In DNA, the CDR3 is TGTGCCAGCAGCCCAACTAGGAAAGAGACCCAGTACTTC.

The rearrangement joins TRBV7-8 to TRBJ2-1; TRBD1 matches 10 bases. CDR3 size: 15 residues. V lost 6 bases and J lost 4; bases outside the gene matches: 6. Germline V gives CDR1 SGHVS, CDR2 FQNEAQ. CDR3 protein: CASRKGQGIYNEQFF. CDR3 nucleotide sequence: TGTGCCAGCAGGAAGGGACAGGGGATTTACAATGAGCAGTTCTTC. Full variable domain (rest looked up from reference TRBV7-8 and TRBJ2-1): GAGVSQSPRYKVAKRGQDVALRCDPISGHVSLFWYQQALGQGPEFLTYFQNEAQLDKSGLPSDRFFAERPEGSVSTLKIQRTQQEDSAVYLCASRKGQGIYNEQFFGPGTRLTVL.

As DNA, the CDR3 is TGTGCCAGCAGTCGGACAGCCCTGTACGAGCAGTACTTC. Protein: CASSRTALYEQYF. This chain connects TRBV7-6 to TRBJ2-7, with D perhaps TRBD1 (6 bases). This CDR3 comprises 13 residues. Germline V gene lookup returns CDR1 SGHVS and CDR2 FNYEAQ. The V and J ends lost 6 bases and 4 bases respectively, with 13 bases between them.

This clonotype showed up many times. The chain has TRBV3-1 and TRBJ2-5; D is possibly TRBD1 or TRBD2 (5 bases each). Trimming removed 2 bases at V and 7 bases at J, with 11 bases between. Germline CDR1 reads LGHDT; CDR2 reads YNNKEL (reference sequence). The length of the CDR3 is 13 residues. CDR3 DNA sequence: TGTGCCAGCAGCCAATTCATTGGGGGGACCCAGTACTTC. Its protein is CASSQFIGGTQYF.

This clonotype was seen ten or more times. V is TRBV2 and J is TRBJ2-1; perhaps TRBD1 as D (6 bases). V gave up 7 bases and J gave up 3 bases, with 10 bases separating them. The germline V gene has CDR1 SNHLY and CDR2 FYNNEI. The CDR3 has 13 residues. CDR3 amino acids: CASTRDNYNEQFF. In DNA, the CDR3 is TGTGCCAGCACCCGGGACAACTACAATGAGCAGTTCTTC. Drawing the rest from reference TRBV2 and TRBJ2-1, the complete variable domain is EPEVTQTPSHQVTQMGQEVILRCVPISNHLYFYWYRQILGQKVEFLVSFYNNEISEKSEIFDDQFSVERPDGSNFTLKIRSTKLEDSAMYFCASTRDNYNEQFFGPGTRLTVL.

This clonotype was seen at least ten times. The V gene is TRBV2, the J gene TRBJ1-1, with 11 bases fitting TRBD1. Germline V gene data show CDR1 as SNHLY and CDR2 as FYNNEI. The CDR3 sequence is 18 residues long. V trimming: 2 bases; J trimming: 2 bases; junction bases outside the gene matches: 10. The DNA for the CDR3 is TGTGCCAGCAGTGAACAGGGACAGGGGGTAGGGTTCAACACTGAAGCTTTCTTT. This translates into CASSEQGQGVGFNTEAFF.

This clonotype was found a few times. The J gene is TRBJ2-1, the V gene TRBV3-1; TRBD2 agrees at 14 bases. Trimming removed 4 bases from V and 9 bases from J; junction bases left unmatched: 5. The germline CDR1 and CDR2 sequences are LGHDT and YNNKEL (reference sequence). The CDR3 spans 15 residues. In nucleotides, the CDR3 is TGTGCCAGCAGCCCGGGACTAGCGGGAGCGGTTGAGCAGTTCTTC. It encodes CASSPGLAGAVEQFF.

Ten or more counts support this clonotype. The chain couples TRBV11-2 to TRBJ2-7; 10 positions agree with TRBD2. CDR3 length equals 19 residues. Trimming took 1 base from V and 0 from J; bases not matched to a gene: 12. Germline values: CDR1 SGHAT, CDR2 FQNNGV. The CDR3 region is CASSLVRGSGRPSSYEQYF. The CDR3 coding sequence is TGTGCCAGCAGCTTAGTGCGTGGTAGCGGGAGGCCGAGCTCCTACGAGCAGTACTTC.

This clonotype was observed a few times. The chain couples TRBV6-2 or TRBV6-3 to TRBJ2-3; TRBD2 aligns across 8 bases. Germline CDR1 is MNHEY and CDR2 is SVGEGT. CDR3 length: 18 residues. With 0 bases clipped from V and 2 bases from J, the junction kept 10 bases outside the gene matches. The CDR3 coding sequence is TGTGCCAGCAGTTACTCGGTCGACAGCGGGAGAATCACAGATACGCAGTATTTT. Its protein is CASSYSVDSGRITDTQYF.

The chain employs TRBV28 and TRBJ2-1, with D possibly being TRBD1 (5 bases). Germline values: CDR1 MDHEN, CDR2 SYDVKM. Deletions cut 2 bases from V and 15 bases from J, with 11 bases between. The CDR3 consists of 11 residues. The CDR3 sequence: CASSLRGVAFF. In DNA, the CDR3 is TGTGCCAGCAGTTTAAGGGGTGTTGCGTTCTTC.

This clonotype showed up many times. The chain combines TRBV28 with TRBJ1-2; D ambiguous. The length of the CDR3 is 11 residues. CDR1 is MDHEN and CDR2 is SYDVKM in the germline V gene. Deletions cut 6 bases from V and 8 bases from J, with 10 bases between. The CDR3 spells CASRAQAGYTF. The CDR3 bases are TGTGCCAGCAGAGCCCAGGCAGGCTACACCTTC.

The sample holds many counts of this clonotype. This rearrangement joins TRBV28 to TRBJ2-4, with a possible D match to TRBD1 (5 bases). This CDR3 is built from 12 residues. V lost 6 bases to trimming and J lost 6 bases, with 9 bases between them. Looked up from germline, CDR1 is MDHEN and CDR2 is SYDVKM. In nucleotides, the CDR3 is TGTGCCAGCAGCAAAGGGGTAAACATTCAGTACTTC. This translates into CASSKGVNIQYF.

This clonotype was counted only a few times. The chain has TRBV5-1 and TRBJ2-3, with a weak D call TRBD1 (5 bases). Germline CDR1 is SGHRS and CDR2 is YFSETQ. V gave up 3 bases and J gave up 2 bases, with 10 bases separating them. This CDR3 region has 14 residues. CDR3 sequence: CASSSRQPTDTQYF. CDR3 sequence (DNA): TGCGCCAGCAGCTCCCGACAGCCCACAGATACGCAGTATTTT.

This clonotype was seen a handful of times. The J gene is TRBJ1-1, the V gene TRBV28; a weak D match, TRBD1 (5 bases). V was shortened by 2 bases and J by 4 bases, with 14 bases between the two germline ends. The germline CDR1 and CDR2 sequences are MDHEN and SYDVKM. The CDR3 covers 15 residues. This chain's CDR3 is CASSLPGREATEAFF. The CDR3, as DNA: TGTGCCAGCAGTTTACCGGGCAGGGAAGCCACTGAAGCTTTCTTT.

This clonotype was recorded many times. The chain links TRBV7-9 to TRBJ1-2; no clear D gene. V lost 6 bases to trimming and J lost 4 bases, with 18 bases between them. Germline V gene data show CDR1 as SEHNR and CDR2 as FQNEAQ (reference sequence). This CDR3 spans 15 amino acids. The CDR3 here is CASRYSGPSGYGYTF. The DNA of the CDR3 is TGTGCCAGCAGGTACTCCGGGCCCTCGGGCTATGGCTACACCTTC.